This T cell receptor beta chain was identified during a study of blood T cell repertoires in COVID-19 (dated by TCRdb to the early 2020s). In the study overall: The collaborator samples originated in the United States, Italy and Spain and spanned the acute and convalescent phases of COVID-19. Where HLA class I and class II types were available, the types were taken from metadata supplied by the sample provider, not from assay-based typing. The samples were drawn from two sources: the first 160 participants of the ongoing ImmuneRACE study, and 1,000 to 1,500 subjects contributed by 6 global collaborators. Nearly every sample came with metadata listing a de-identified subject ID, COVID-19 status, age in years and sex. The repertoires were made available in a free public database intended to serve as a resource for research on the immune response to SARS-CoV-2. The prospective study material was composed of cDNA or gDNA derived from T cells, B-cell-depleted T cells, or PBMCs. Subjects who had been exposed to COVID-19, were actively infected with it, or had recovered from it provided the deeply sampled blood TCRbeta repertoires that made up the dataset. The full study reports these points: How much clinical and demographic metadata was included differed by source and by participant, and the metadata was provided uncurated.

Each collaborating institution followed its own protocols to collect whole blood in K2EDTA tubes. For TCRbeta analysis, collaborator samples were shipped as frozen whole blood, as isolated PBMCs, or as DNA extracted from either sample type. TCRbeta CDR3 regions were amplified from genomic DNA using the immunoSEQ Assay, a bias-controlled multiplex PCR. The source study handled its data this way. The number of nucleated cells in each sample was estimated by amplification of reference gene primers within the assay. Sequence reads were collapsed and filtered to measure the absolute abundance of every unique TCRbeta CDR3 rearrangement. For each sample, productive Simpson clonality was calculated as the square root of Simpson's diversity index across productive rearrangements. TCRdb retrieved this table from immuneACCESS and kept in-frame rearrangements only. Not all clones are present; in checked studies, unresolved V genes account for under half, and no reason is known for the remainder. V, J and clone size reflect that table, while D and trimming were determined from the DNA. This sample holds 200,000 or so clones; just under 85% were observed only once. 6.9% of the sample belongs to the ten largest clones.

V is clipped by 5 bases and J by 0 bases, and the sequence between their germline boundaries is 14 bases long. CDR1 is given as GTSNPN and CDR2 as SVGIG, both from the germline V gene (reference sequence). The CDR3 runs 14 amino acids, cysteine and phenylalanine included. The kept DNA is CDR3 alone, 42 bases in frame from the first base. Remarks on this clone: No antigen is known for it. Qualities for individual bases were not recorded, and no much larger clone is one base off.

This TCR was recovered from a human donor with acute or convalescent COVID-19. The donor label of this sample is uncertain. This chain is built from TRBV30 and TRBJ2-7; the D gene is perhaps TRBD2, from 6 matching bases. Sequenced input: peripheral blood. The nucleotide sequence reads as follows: TGTGCCTGGGGCGTGGGGGGTAGCTCCTACGAGCAGTACTTC. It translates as CAWGVGGSSYEQYF.